This T cell receptor (beta chain) stems from a study of vaccination and CD4 T cells after COVID-19. The CDR3 spans 16 residues. The germline V and J ends were trimmed by 1 base and 9 bases, with 19 bases remaining between them. CDR1 and CDR2 (germline): SGHTA, FQGTGA. Cultured CD4+ T cell DNA was sequenced using the Oncomine TCR Beta short-read assay. TCRdb re-called the PCR reads through MiXCR, storing one row per CDR3 protein. This table holds approximately 15,000 distinct CDR3 sequences, nearly 75% found once. About this clonotype: Its antigen is unidentified.

Treatment meaning: roughly 11-day PBMC culture with coronavirus spike peptide pools or control peptides (ViraFEST assay). Each well held 2 million to 2.5 million PBMCs in IL-2 (10 IU/ml) medium with approximately 10 ug/ml peptide pools. V gene TRBV7-3 combines with J gene TRBJ2-1; the D gene is possibly TRBD2 (5 bases). This clonotype was sampled from a human donor who had recovered from COVID-19. Sample: CD4+ T cells from blood, cultured in vitro. The CDR3 nucleotides read TGTGCCAGCAGCTTAAGGGTGACTACACCGGAACGTGAGCAGTTCTTC. It codes for CASSLRVTTPEREQFF.